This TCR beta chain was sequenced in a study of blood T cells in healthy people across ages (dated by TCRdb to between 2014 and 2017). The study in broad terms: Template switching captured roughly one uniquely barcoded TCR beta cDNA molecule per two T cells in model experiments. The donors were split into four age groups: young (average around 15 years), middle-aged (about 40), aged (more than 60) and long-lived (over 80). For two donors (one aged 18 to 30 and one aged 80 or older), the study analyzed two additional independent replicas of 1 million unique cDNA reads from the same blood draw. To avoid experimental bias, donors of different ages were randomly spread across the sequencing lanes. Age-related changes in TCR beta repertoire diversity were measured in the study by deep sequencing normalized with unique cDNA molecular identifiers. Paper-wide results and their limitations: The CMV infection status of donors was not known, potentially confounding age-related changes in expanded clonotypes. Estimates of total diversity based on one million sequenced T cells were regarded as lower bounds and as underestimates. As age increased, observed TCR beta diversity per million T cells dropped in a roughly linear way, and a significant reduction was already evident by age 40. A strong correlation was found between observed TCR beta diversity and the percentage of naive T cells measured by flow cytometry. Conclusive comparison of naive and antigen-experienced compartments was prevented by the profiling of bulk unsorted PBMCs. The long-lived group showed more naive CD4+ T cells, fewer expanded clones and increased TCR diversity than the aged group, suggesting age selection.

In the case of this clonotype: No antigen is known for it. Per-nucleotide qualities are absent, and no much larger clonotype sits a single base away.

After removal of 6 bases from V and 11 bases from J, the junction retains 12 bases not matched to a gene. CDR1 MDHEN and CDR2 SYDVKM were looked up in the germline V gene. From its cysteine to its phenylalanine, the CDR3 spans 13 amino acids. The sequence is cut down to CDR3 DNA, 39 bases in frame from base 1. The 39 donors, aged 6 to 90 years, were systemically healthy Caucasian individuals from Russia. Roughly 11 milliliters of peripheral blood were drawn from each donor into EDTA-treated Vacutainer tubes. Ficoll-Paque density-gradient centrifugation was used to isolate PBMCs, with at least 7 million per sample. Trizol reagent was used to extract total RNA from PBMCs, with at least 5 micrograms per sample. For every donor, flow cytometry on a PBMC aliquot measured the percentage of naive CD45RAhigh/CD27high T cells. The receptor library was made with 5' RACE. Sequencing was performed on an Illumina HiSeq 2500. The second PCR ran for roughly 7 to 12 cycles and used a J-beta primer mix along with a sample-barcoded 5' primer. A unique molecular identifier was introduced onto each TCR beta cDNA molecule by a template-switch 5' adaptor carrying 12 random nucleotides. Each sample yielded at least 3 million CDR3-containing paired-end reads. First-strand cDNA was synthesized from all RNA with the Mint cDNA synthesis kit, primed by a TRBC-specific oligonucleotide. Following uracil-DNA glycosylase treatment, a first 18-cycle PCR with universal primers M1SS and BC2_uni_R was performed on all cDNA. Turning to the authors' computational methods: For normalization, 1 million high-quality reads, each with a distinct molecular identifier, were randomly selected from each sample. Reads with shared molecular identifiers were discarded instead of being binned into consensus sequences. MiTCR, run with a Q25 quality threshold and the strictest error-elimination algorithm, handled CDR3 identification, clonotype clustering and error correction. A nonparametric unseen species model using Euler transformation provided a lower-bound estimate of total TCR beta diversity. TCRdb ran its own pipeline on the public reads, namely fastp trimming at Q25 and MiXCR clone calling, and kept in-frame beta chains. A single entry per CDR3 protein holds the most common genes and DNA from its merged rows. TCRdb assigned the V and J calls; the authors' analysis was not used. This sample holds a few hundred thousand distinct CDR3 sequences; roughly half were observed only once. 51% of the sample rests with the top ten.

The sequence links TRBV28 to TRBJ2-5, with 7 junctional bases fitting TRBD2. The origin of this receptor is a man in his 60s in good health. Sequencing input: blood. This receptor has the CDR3 CASSPRAGNEQYF. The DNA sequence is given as TGTGCCAGCAGCCCAAGAGCGGGAAATGAGCAGTACTTC.